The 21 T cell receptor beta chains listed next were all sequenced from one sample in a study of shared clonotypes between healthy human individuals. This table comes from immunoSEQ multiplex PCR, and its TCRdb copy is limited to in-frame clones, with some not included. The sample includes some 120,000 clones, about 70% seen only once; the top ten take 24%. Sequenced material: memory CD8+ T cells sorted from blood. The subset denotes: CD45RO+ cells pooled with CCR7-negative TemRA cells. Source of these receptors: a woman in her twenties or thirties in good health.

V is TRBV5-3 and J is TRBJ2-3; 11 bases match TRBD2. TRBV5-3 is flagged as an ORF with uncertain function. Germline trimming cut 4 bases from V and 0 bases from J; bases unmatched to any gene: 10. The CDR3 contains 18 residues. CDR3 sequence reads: CARSRGLAGRLSTDTQYF. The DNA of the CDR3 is TGTGCCAGAAGCAGAGGACTAGCGGGTCGATTGAGCACAGATACGCAGTATTTT.

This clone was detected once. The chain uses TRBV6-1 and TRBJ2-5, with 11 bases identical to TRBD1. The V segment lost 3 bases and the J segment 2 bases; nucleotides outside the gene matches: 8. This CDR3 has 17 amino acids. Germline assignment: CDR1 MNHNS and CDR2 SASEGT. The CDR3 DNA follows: TGTGCCAGCAGTGAGATGGACAGGGGGCCTGGTCAAGAGACCCAGTACTTC. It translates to CASSEMDRGPGQETQYF.

The CDR3 nucleotides read TGTGCCAGCAGTGAAGTAGGAGGGGCCCCCTACGAGCAGTACTTC. Translation gives CASSEVGGAPYEQYF. The J gene is TRBJ2-7, the V gene TRBV6-1; D is perhaps TRBD2 (6 bases). The V gene lost 1 base and the J gene lost 2 bases, with 12 bases spanning the gap. Germline assignment: CDR1 MNHNS and CDR2 SASEGT. The CDR3 is 15 amino acids.

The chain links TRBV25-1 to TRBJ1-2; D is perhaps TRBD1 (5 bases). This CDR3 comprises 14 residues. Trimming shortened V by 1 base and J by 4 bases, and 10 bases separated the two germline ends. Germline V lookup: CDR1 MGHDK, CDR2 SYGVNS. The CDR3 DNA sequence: TGTGCCAGCAGTGAATCGGCAGGGCCCTATGGCTACACCTTC. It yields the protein CASSESAGPYGYTF.

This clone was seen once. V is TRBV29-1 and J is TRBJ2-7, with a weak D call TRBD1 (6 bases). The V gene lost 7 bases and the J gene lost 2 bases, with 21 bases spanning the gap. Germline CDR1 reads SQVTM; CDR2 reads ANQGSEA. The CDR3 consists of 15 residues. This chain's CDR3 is CSAIDPTGSTYEQYF. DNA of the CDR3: TGCAGCGCCATAGATCCGACAGGTTCGACCTACGAGCAGTACTTC.

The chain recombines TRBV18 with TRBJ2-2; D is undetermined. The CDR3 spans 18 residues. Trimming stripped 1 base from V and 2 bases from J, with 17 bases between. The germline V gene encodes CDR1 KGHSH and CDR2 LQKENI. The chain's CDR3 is CASSPLKEYSSNTGELFF. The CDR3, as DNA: TGTGCCAGCTCACCACTTAAGGAGTATTCCTCCAACACCGGGGAGCTGTTTTTT.

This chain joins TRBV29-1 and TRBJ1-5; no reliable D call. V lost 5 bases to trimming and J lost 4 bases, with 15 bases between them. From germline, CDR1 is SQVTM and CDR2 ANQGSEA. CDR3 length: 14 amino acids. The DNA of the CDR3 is TGCAGCGTTAAGCTCGGGAGCGGTAATCAGCCCCAGCATTTT. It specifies CSVKLGSGNQPQHF.

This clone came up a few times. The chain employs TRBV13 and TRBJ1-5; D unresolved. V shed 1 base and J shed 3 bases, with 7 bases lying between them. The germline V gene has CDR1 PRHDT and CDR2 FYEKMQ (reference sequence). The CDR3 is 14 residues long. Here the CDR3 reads CASSLAPSNQPQHF. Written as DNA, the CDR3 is TGTGCCAGCAGCTTAGCCCCATCCAATCAGCCCCAGCATTTT.

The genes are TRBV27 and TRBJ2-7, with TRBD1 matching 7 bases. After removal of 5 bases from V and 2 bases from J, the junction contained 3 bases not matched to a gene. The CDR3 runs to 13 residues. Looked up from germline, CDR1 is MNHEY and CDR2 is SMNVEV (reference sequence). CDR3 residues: CASSKTGTYEQYF. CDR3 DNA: TGTGCCAGCAGTAAGACAGGGACCTACGAGCAGTACTTC.

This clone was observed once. CDR3 bases: TGCGCCAGCAGCCAAGACTCTGGGGAGTCCTACGAGCAGTACTTC. This sequence encodes CASSQDSGESYEQYF. The V gene is TRBV4-1, the J gene TRBJ2-7; maybe TRBD2 (5 bases). The CDR3 is 15 residues long. Germline CDR1 reads MGHRA; CDR2 reads YSYEKL. V was pared by 0 bases and J by 1 base, with 10 bases between.

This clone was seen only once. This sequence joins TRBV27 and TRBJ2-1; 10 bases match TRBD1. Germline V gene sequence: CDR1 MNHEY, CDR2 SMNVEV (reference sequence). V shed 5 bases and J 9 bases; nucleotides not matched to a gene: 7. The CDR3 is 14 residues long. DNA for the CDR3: TGTGCCAGCAGTACGGGACAGGGGAGTCGTGAGCAGTTCTTC. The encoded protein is CASSTGQGSREQFF.

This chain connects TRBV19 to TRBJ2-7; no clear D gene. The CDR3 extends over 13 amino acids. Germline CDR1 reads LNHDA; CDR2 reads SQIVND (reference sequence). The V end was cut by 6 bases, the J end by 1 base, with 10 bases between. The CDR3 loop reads CASSPKASYEQYF. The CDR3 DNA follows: TGTGCCAGTAGCCCTAAGGCTTCCTACGAGCAGTACTTC.

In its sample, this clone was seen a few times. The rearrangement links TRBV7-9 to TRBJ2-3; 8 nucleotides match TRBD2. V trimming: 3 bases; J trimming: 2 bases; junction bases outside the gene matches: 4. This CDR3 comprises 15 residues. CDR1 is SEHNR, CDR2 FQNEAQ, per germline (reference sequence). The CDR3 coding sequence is TGTGCCAGCAGCTTGGGAGCGGGAGACACAGATACGCAGTATTTT. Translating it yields CASSLGAGDTDTQYF.

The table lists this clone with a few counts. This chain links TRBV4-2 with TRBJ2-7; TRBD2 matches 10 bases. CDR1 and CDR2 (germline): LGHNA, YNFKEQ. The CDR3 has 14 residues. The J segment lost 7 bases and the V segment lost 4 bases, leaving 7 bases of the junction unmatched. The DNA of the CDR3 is TGTGCCAGCAGCCTGGCTAGCGGGAGTGGTGAGCAGTACTTC. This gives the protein CASSLASGSGEQYF.

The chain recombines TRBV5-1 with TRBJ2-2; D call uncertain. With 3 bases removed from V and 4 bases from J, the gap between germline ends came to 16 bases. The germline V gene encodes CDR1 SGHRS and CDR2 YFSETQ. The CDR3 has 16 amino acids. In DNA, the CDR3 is TGCGCCAGCAGCTGGAGAACCGCTAGTACCACCGGGGAGCTGTTTTTT. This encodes CASSWRTASTTGELFF.

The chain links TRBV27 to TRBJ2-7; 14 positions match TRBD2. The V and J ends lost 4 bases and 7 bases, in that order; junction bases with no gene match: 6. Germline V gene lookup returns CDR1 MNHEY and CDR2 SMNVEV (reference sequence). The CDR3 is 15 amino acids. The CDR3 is CASSYAGLAGGEQYF. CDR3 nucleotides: TGTGCCAGCAGTTACGCTGGACTAGCGGGAGGTGAGCAGTACTTC.

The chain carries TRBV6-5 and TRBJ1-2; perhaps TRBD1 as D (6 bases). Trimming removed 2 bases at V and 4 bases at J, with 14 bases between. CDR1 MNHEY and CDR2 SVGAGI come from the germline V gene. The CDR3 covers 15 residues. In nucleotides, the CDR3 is TGTGCCAGCAGTTACCTAACAGGGAAGGGCTATGGCTACACCTTC. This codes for CASSYLTGKGYGYTF.

The CDR3 DNA sequence: TGTGCCAGTACCCTTTCCCCCACTCAGCCCCAGCATTTT. It yields the protein CASTLSPTQPQHF. The chain has TRBV19 and TRBJ1-5; D is undetermined. Trimming pared 7 bases from V and 6 bases from J, leaving 13 bases between. The CDR3 loop spans 13 amino acids. The germline gives CDR1 LNHDA, CDR2 SQIVND (reference sequence).

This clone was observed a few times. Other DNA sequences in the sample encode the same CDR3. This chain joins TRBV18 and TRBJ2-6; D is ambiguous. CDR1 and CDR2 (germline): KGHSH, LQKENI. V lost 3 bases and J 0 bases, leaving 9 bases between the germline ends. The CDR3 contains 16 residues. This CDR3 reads CASSPPQFSGANVLTF. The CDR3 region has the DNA TGTGCCAGCTCACCTCCTCAGTTCTCTGGGGCCAACGTCCTGACTTTC.

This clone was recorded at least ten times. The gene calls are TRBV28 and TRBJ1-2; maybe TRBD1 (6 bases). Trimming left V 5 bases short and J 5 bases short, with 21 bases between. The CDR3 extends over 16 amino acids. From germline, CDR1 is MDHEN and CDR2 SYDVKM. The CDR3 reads CASSPTRTDLFYGYTF. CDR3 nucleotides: TGTGCCAGCAGTCCAACCCGGACAGACCTCTTTTATGGCTACACCTTC.

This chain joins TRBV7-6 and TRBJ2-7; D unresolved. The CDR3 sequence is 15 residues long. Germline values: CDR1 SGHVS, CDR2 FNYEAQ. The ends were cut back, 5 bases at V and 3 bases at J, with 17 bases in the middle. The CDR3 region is CASSPRGPEIYEQYF. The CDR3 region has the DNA TGTGCCAGCAGCCCTCGAGGACCGGAAATCTACGAGCAGTACTTC.